Listed below are T cell receptor beta chains from one sample, sequenced in a study of T-cell memory formation after mild COVID-19. TCRdb re-analysed the 5' RACE reads in MiXCR, keeping a single row per CDR3 protein. The data show 500,000 to 600,000 distinct CDR3 sequences, with roughly 17% seen just once and 12% held by the top ten. The specimen sequenced was PBMCs or a T cell subset sorted from them (not recorded which). The receptors here all came from an adult woman who had mild COVID-19 (a few samples of this study predate the infection). Cell type and time point are not known. Both conserved end residues are part of each CDR3. A D gene is named only where the DNA matches it firmly. Clone size is stated in some rows and not others, as once, few, many or a class when expanded.

clone_size: few
d_call: -
v_call: TRBV11-3
j_call: TRBJ2-2
cdr3_nt: TGTGCCAGCAGCTGGCCAGCCGTCGGCACCGGGGAGCTGTTTTTT
cdr3_aa: CASSWPAVGTGELFF

clone_size: -
d_call: -
v_call: TRBV5-5
j_call: TRBJ2-7
cdr3_nt: TGTGCCAGCAGCTTTCCCGGGACGAATCTCGAGCAGTACTTC
cdr3_aa: CASSFPGTNLEQYF

clone_size: -
d_call: -
v_call: TRBV5-6
j_call: TRBJ2-5
cdr3_nt: TGTGCCAGCAGCTTGGACGACACGAGGGAGACCCAGTACTTC
cdr3_aa: CASSLDDTRETQYF

clone_size: few
d_call: -
v_call: TRBV4-1
j_call: TRBJ1-1
cdr3_nt: TGCGCCAGCAGCCAATCTGTAGGGGCCTCTGGAGCTTTCTTT
cdr3_aa: CASSQSVGASGAFF

clone_size: few
d_call: -
v_call: TRBV4-3
j_call: TRBJ2-6
cdr3_nt: TGCGCCAGCAGCTTAACTGCGCCTGGGGCCAACGTCCTGACTTTC
cdr3_aa: CASSLTAPGANVLTF

clone_size: -
d_call: -
v_call: TRBV7-7
j_call: TRBJ2-3
cdr3_nt: TGTGCTAGCAGCTTAGACTCCCCAGATACGCAGTATTTT
cdr3_aa: CASSLDSPDTQYF

clone_size: -
d_call: -
v_call: TRBV20-1
j_call: TRBJ2-5
cdr3_nt: TGCAGTGCTAGCCGAGCGGCCCGACAAAAAGAGACCCAGTACTTC
cdr3_aa: CSASRAARQKETQYF

clone_size: -
d_call: -
v_call: TRBV4-3
j_call: TRBJ1-2
cdr3_nt: TGCGCCAGCAGCCAGTCCTGGACCCTTGGCGATGGCTACACCTTC
cdr3_aa: CASSQSWTLGDGYTF

clone_size: -
d_call: -
v_call: TRBV20-1
j_call: TRBJ1-5
cdr3_nt: TGCAGTGCTAGAGCCCCCACTACGAATCAGCCCCAGCATTTT
cdr3_aa: CSARAPTTNQPQHF

clone_size: -
d_call: -
v_call: TRBV30
j_call: TRBJ1-1
cdr3_nt: TGTGCCTGGGCGGGCCGGAACAGTATATCCACTGAAGCTTTCTTT
cdr3_aa: CAWAGRNSISTEAFF

clone_size: many
d_call: -
v_call: TRBV18
j_call: TRBJ2-1
cdr3_nt: TGTGCCAGCTCACCATTGACCCGAAACAATGAGCAGTTCTTC
cdr3_aa: CASSPLTRNNEQFF

clone_size: few
d_call: -
v_call: TRBV12-3/TRBV12-4
j_call: TRBJ2-1
cdr3_nt: TGTGCCAGCAGTGGAGATTACAATGAGCAGTTCTTC
cdr3_aa: CASSGDYNEQFF

clone_size: -
d_call: -
v_call: TRBV27
j_call: TRBJ1-1
cdr3_nt: TGTGCCAGCATCCTCCAAGGGGGGGGTACTGAAGCTTTCTTT
cdr3_aa: CASILQGGGTEAFF

clone_size: few
d_call: -
v_call: TRBV7-9
j_call: TRBJ2-7
cdr3_nt: TGTGCCAGCAGCTTCCTTTCCTCCTACGAGCAGTACTTC
cdr3_aa: CASSFLSSYEQYF

clone_size: many
d_call: TRBD1
v_call: TRBV5-1
j_call: TRBJ2-7
cdr3_nt: TGTGCCAGCAGCTTGGGACAGGGGTTCGACGAGCAGTACTTC
cdr3_aa: CASSLGQGFDEQYF

clone_size: -
d_call: TRBD2
v_call: TRBV11-2
j_call: TRBJ2-1
cdr3_nt: TGTGCCAGCAGCCCCATTCGCCCGAGGAGCGGGAACCGATTCTCCTACAATGAGCAGTTCTTC
cdr3_aa: CASSPIRPRSGNRFSYNEQFF

clone_size: few
d_call: -
v_call: TRBV18
j_call: TRBJ2-7
cdr3_nt: TGTGCCAGCTCACCGAAAGTACAGGGAATTGGGGAGCAGTACTTC
cdr3_aa: CASSPKVQGIGEQYF

clone_size: -
d_call: TRBD1
v_call: TRBV11-2
j_call: TRBJ2-7
cdr3_nt: TGTGCCAGCAGCTGGACCGCCGGGACAGGGTTCGGGCAGGGAAACGAGCAGTACTTC
cdr3_aa: CASSWTAGTGFGQGNEQYF

clone_size: -
d_call: TRBD2
v_call: TRBV29-1
j_call: TRBJ2-2
cdr3_nt: TGCAGCGTTGTCGGCGGGGGAAATGCCGGGGAGCTGTTTTTT
cdr3_aa: CSVVGGGNAGELFF